Reported below is one T cell receptor (beta chain). The data are from a study of T cell changes during pregnancy in multiple sclerosis. The method was immunoSEQ multiplex PCR; TCRdb's version includes in-frame clones alone and lacks a portion of them. This sample carries approximately 37,000 clones, about 93% of them seen once, and the ten largest clones take less than 0.75%. This CDR3 contains 17 residues. The germline V gene has CDR1 LNHDA and CDR2 SQIVND (reference sequence). The V end lost 3 bases, the J end lost 1 base, and 13 bases lay between the germline ends. The rearrangement uses TRBV19 and TRBJ2-6; TRBD2 is a possible D gene (5 bases). The sequencing used CD4+ T cells from peripheral blood mononuclear cells, collected in the third trimester of pregnancy. This sequence was found in a female donor with multiple sclerosis, enrolled in a pregnancy study. CDR3 region: CASSIRDALSGANVLTF. For the CDR3, the DNA is TGTGCCAGTAGTATCCGGGATGCCTTATCTGGGGCCAACGTCCTGACTTTC.